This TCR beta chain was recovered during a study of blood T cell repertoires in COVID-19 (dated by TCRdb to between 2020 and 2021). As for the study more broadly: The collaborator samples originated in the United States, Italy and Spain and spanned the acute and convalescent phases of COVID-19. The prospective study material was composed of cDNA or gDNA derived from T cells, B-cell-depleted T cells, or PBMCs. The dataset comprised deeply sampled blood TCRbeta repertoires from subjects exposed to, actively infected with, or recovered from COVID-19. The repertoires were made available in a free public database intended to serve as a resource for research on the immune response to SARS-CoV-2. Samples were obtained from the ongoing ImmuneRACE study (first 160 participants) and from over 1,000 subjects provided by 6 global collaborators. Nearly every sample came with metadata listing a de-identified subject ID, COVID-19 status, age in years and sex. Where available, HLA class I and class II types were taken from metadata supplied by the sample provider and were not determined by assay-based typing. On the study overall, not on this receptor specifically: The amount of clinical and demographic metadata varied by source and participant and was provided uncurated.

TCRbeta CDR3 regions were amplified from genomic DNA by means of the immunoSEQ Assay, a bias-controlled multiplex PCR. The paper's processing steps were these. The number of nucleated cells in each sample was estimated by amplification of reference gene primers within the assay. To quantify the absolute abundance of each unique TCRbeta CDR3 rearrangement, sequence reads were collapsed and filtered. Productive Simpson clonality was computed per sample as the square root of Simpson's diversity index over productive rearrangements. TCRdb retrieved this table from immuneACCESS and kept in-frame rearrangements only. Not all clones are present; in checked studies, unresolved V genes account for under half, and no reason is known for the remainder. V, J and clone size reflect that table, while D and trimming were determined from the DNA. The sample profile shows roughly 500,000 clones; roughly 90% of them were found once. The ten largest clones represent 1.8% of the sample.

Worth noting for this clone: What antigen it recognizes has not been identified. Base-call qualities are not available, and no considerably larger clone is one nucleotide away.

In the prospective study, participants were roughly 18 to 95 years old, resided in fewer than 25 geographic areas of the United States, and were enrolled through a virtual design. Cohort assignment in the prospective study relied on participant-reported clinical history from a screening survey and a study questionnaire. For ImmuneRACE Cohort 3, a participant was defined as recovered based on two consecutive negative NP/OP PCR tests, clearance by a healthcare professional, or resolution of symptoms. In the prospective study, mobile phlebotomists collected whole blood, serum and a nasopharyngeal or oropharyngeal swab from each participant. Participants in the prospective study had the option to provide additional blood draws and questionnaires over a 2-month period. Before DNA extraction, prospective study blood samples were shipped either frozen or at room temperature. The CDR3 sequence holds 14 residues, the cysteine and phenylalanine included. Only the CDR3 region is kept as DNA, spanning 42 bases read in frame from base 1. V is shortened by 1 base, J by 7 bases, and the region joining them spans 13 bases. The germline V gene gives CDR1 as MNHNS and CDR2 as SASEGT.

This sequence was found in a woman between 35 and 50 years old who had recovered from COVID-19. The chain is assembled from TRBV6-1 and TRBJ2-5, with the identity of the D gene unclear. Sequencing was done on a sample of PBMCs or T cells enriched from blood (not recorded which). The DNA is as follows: TGTGCCAGCAGTGAAGAAGTTGTCCCCGGGACCCAGTACTTC. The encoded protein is CASSEEVVPGTQYF.